Below are 26 T cell receptor beta chains sequenced from a single sample in a study of blood T cell repertoires in COVID-19. Sequencing was performed with immunoSEQ multiplex PCR; in TCRdb, only in-frame clones are kept and a portion is missing. The repertoire consists of fewer than 350,000 clones, with around 81% occurring once and the leading ten covering around 2.9%. The specimen sequenced was peripheral blood. The source is a woman aged 55-69 years with active or convalescent COVID-19.

The V and J genes are TRBV6-2 or TRBV6-3 and TRBJ1-6; D is ambiguous. CDR1 is MNHEY and CDR2 is SVGEGT in the germline V gene. The CDR3 loop spans 12 amino acids. The V end was cut by 2 bases, the J end by 13 bases, with 9 bases between. The DNA for the CDR3 is TGTGCCAGCAGTTACGTTTTCGGGCCCCTCCACTTT. Protein sequence: CASSYVFGPLHF.

The rearrangement joins TRBV30 to TRBJ2-3; tentatively, D is TRBD1 (5 bases). The V and J ends lost 0 bases and 4 bases respectively, with 5 bases between them. Germline lookup yields CDR1 GTSNPN and CDR2 SVGIG (reference sequence). The CDR3 covers 12 residues. The CDR3 bases are TGTGCCTGGAGTGTCAGGGCAGATACGCAGTATTTT. Translation: CAWSVRADTQYF.

V usage is TRBV5-1 and J usage is TRBJ2-5, with 10 bases aligning to TRBD2. The CDR3 consists of 15 residues. V lost 2 bases and J lost 0; bases outside the gene matches: 1. The germline CDR1 and CDR2 sequences are SGHRS and YFSETQ. The CDR3 DNA sequence: TGCGCCAGCAGCTTTAGCGGGGGGAACCAAGAGACCCAGTACTTC. Translated, it gives CASSFSGGNQETQYF. The full variable domain, with the rest looked up from reference TRBV5-1 and TRBJ2-5, is KAGVTQTPRYLIKTRGQQVTLSCSPISGHRSVSWYQQTPGQGLQFLFEYFSETQRNKGNFPGRFSGRQFSNSRSEMNVSTLELGDSALYLCASSFSGGNQETQYFGPGTRLLVL.

This sequence joins TRBV6-5 and TRBJ2-3; 10 bases map to TRBD2. The CDR3 sequence is 16 residues long. In germline, CDR1 is MNHEY, CDR2 SVGAGI. The J segment lost 5 bases and the V segment lost 4 bases, leaving 9 bases of the junction unmatched. CDR3 nucleotide sequence: TGTGCCAGCAGTTTCTTGAGCGGGGGGGAGGGAGATACGCAGTATTTT. Protein: CASSFLSGGEGDTQYF.

The gene calls are TRBV4-3 and TRBJ2-1; 12 bases are a match to TRBD2. The CDR3 loop spans 16 amino acids. Germline V lookup: CDR1 LGHNA, CDR2 YSLEER. Germline trimming cut 0 bases from V and 9 bases from J; bases unmatched to any gene: 6. The CDR3, as DNA: TGCGCCAGCAGCCAAGACGCTAGCGGGGGGGCCCTTGAGCAGTTCTTC. It encodes CASSQDASGGALEQFF.

The rearrangement joins TRBV5-6 to TRBJ1-3; 10 positions match TRBD1. With 4 bases clipped from V and 8 bases from J, the junction kept 9 bases outside the gene matches. Germline V gene data show CDR1 as SGHDT and CDR2 as YYEEEE. This CDR3 contains 15 residues. The CDR3: CASSMAGTGEHTIYF. The CDR3 bases are TGTGCCAGCAGCATGGCCGGGACAGGGGAGCACACCATATATTTT.

The CDR3 bases are TGTGCCAGCGCGGCGGCCGGTCACTCCTACGAGCAGTACTTC. Translation gives CASAAAGHSYEQYF. This chain joins TRBV19 and TRBJ2-7; D is undetermined. Deletions cut 9 bases from V and 0 bases from J, with 15 bases between. Germline V CDR1 and CDR2: LNHDA, SQIVND (reference sequence). There are 14 residues in the CDR3.

This clone has a handful of counts. This sequence joins TRBV5-1 and TRBJ2-7; 7 bases agree with TRBD1. The CDR3 is 14 amino acids. Unmatched junction bases numbered 9, after V lost 7 bases and J lost 2 bases. Germline CDR1 and CDR2: SGHRS and YFSETQ. The CDR3 nucleotides are TGCGCCAGCGGATCCGGGACAGAGCCCTACGAGCAGTACTTC. It yields the protein CASGSGTEPYEQYF.

The genes are TRBV7-2 and TRBJ1-5; 8 bases agree with TRBD1. With V trimmed by 6 bases and J by 6 bases, 7 bases remained unmatched. The CDR3 has 14 amino acids. Germline assignment: CDR1 SGHTA and CDR2 FQGNSA. The DNA of the CDR3 is TGTGCCAGCAGTAGCGGACAGGGCGGTCAGCCCCAGCATTTT. As protein: CASSSGQGGQPQHF.

V usage is TRBV18 and J usage is TRBJ1-2; TRBD1 aligns across 8 bases. The CDR3 runs to 13 residues. The J segment lost 8 bases and the V segment lost 4 bases, leaving 6 bases of the junction unmatched. Germline loops: CDR1 KGHSH, CDR2 LQKENI. The CDR3 nucleotides read TGTGCCAGCTCACGGACAGGGATGGAGGGCTACACCTTC. This translates into CASSRTGMEGYTF.

This clone was picked up one time. The chain carries TRBV19 and TRBJ1-1, with D uncertain. V lost 7 bases, J lost 1 base, and 19 bases lay in between. Germline V CDR1 and CDR2: LNHDA, SQIVND (reference sequence). This CDR3 spans 16 amino acids. CDR3 nucleotides: TGTGCCAGTACCCTTATAGGCAGACATAAGAACACTGAAGCTTTCTTT. Amino acid sequence: CASTLIGRHKNTEAFF.

The chain carries TRBV6-2 or TRBV6-3 and TRBJ1-6; D uncertain. Trimming removed 2 bases from V and 6 bases from J, with 20 bases in between. The CDR3 loop spans 18 amino acids. Germline-derived CDR1 and CDR2 are MNHEY and SVGEGT. As DNA, the CDR3 is TGTGCCAGCAGTTACGACGTTACGGGGATCCCCCTTAATTCACCCCTCCACTTT. Residues: CASSYDVTGIPLNSPLHF.

V and J are TRBV18 and TRBJ2-1, with 8 bases fitting TRBD2. This CDR3 comprises 15 residues. Germline loops: CDR1 KGHSH, CDR2 LQKENI. V lost 3 bases to trimming and J lost 4 bases; unmatched junction nucleotides: 5. The CDR3 loop is CASSPGSGGYNEQFF. The CDR3 nucleotides read TGTGCCAGCTCACCGGGCAGCGGGGGATACAATGAGCAGTTCTTC. Together with reference TRBV18 and TRBJ2-1, the CDR3 gives the full variable domain: NAGVMQNPRHLVRRRGQEARLRCSPMKGHSHVYWYRQLPEEGLKFMVYLQKENIIDESGMPKERFSAEFPKEGPSILRIQQVVRGDSAAYFCASSPGSGGYNEQFFGPGTRLTVL.

V usage is TRBV6-2 or TRBV6-3 and J usage is TRBJ1-5; 7 nucleotides agree with TRBD1. The germline V gene encodes CDR1 MNHEY and CDR2 SVGEGT. The ends lost 2 bases at V and 5 bases at J; junction bases unmatched: 6. This CDR3 region has 15 residues. The CDR3 region has the DNA TGTGCCAGCAGTTACGAGGGACAGACCCATCAGCCCCAGCATTTT. Its translation is CASSYEGQTHQPQHF.

The rearrangement uses TRBV6-2 or TRBV6-3 and TRBJ2-7; no clear D gene. The CDR3 has 12 amino acids. Per the germline V gene, CDR1 is MNHEY and CDR2 is SVGEGT. V shed 5 bases and J shed 9 bases, with 14 bases lying between them. CDR3: CASSVAALSQYF. CDR3 DNA: TGTGCCAGCAGTGTCGCCGCACTTTCGCAGTACTTC.

The J gene is TRBJ2-1, the V gene TRBV6-5; 13 bases match TRBD2. In germline, CDR1 is MNHEY, CDR2 SVGAGI. The CDR3 spans 13 residues. After removal of 6 bases from V and 12 bases from J, the junction contained 5 bases not matched to a gene. CDR3 loop: CASRLGLAGLQFF. The CDR3 nucleotides read TGTGCCAGCAGGTTGGGACTAGCGGGACTGCAGTTCTTC.

This chain connects TRBV13 to TRBJ1-6, with D possibly matching TRBD1 (5 bases). Germline loops: CDR1 PRHDT, CDR2 FYEKMQ (reference sequence). With 5 bases removed from V and 1 base from J, the gap between germline ends came to 18 bases. The CDR3 loop spans 18 amino acids. The CDR3 loop reads CASSPGLPGGSYNSPLHF. CDR3 bases: TGTGCCAGCAGCCCGGGACTCCCTGGAGGGTCCTATAATTCACCCCTCCACTTT.

This clone was picked up one time. The CDR3 DNA follows: TGTGCCAGCAGTGCCGCACAGGGCGGTCAGCCCCAGCATTTT. It specifies CASSAAQGGQPQHF. V gene TRBV6-1 combines with J gene TRBJ1-5, with D possibly TRBD1 on 6 matching bases. The CDR3 totals 14 residues. V lost 4 bases and J lost 6, with 13 bases in between. The germline V gene encodes CDR1 MNHNS and CDR2 SASEGT.

The rearrangement links TRBV11-2 to TRBJ2-7, with 8 bases fitting TRBD1. The CDR3 is made up of 15 amino acids. The germline V gene has CDR1 SGHAT and CDR2 FQNNGV. Trimming took 3 bases from V and 2 from J; bases not matched to a gene: 6. In DNA form, the CDR3 reads TGTGCCAGCAGCTTCAACTCGGGACAGGCCTACGAGCAGTACTTC. Protein sequence: CASSFNSGQAYEQYF.

This chain uses TRBV19 with TRBJ2-3; a weak D match, TRBD2 (5 bases). This CDR3 comprises 15 residues. V lost 2 bases and J 3 bases, leaving 12 bases between the germline ends. Germline V gives CDR1 LNHDA, CDR2 SQIVND (reference sequence). CDR3 residues: CASSIWRGSTDTQYF. In DNA form, the CDR3 reads TGTGCCAGTAGTATATGGCGAGGGAGTACAGATACGCAGTATTTT. The full variable domain, completed using reference TRBV19 and TRBJ2-3, is DGGITQSPKYLFRKEGQNVTLSCEQNLNHDAMYWYRQDPGQGLRLIYYSQIVNDFQKGDIAEGYSVSREKKESFPLTVTSAQKNPTAFYLCASSIWRGSTDTQYFGPGTRLTVL.

The chain carries TRBV2 and TRBJ1-2; D is unresolved. Trimming took 5 bases from V and 6 from J, leaving 13 bases between them. The CDR3 extends over 13 amino acids. Per germline, CDR1 SNHLY and CDR2 FYNNEI. CDR3 protein: CASSRYGVHGYTF. The CDR3 nucleotides are TGTGCCAGCAGTAGGTACGGGGTACATGGCTACACCTTC.

This clone has only one observation. The rearrangement joins TRBV7-9 to TRBJ2-3, with a possible D match to TRBD2 (5 bases). CDR1 SEHNR and CDR2 FQNEAQ come from the germline V gene (reference sequence). The CDR3 totals 16 residues. Between the trimmed V and J ends, which lost 5 bases and 0 bases, there was a span of 15 bases. The CDR3 DNA reads as TGTGCCAGCAGCCCACGCCGGGAACGAAGCACAGATACGCAGTATTTT. Amino acid sequence: CASSPRRERSTDTQYF. Full variable domain (missing parts from reference TRBV7-9 and TRBJ2-3): DTGVSQNPRHKITKRGQNVTFRCDPISEHNRLYWYRQTLGQGPEFLTYFQNEAQLEKSRLLSDRFSAERPKGSFSTLEIQRTEQGDSAMYLCASSPRRERSTDTQYFGPGTRLTVL.

This chain uses TRBV15 with TRBJ2-3, with a tentative D call TRBD2 (7 bases). With 1 base removed from V and 2 bases from J, the gap between germline ends came to 19 bases. The CDR3 sequence is 18 residues long. Looked up from germline, CDR1 is LNHNV and CDR2 is YYDKDF (reference sequence). This chain's CDR3 is CATSRVGGEKGNTDTQYF. The CDR3 coding sequence is TGTGCCACCAGCAGAGTAGGGGGGGAAAAGGGGAACACAGATACGCAGTATTTT.

This clone was detected many times. The CDR3 loop reads CASSPRLAGAFNEQFF. The CDR3 DNA sequence: TGTGCCAGCAGCCCCAGGTTGGCGGGGGCTTTTAATGAGCAGTTCTTC. The chain joins TRBV11-3 to TRBJ2-1; TRBD2 is a possible D gene (7 bases). V lost 5 bases to trimming and J lost 7 bases, with 21 bases between them. CDR3 length equals 16 residues. The V gene's germline CDR1 is SGHNT and CDR2 YENEEA.

The rearrangement uses TRBV4-1 and TRBJ1-5, with D possibly being TRBD1 (6 bases). With 1 base removed from V and 1 base from J, the gap between germline ends came to 8 bases. The CDR3 spans 15 residues. Germline lookup yields CDR1 MGHRA and CDR2 YSYEKL. The CDR3 region has the DNA TGCGCCAGCAGCCAAGTCCAGGGGAGCAATCAGCCCCAGCATTTT. Translated, it gives CASSQVQGSNQPQHF.

J is TRBJ2-7 and V is TRBV7-2, with 9 nucleotides matching TRBD1. This CDR3 comprises 15 residues. After removal of 1 base from V and 2 bases from J, the junction contained 3 bases not matched to a gene. Germline V CDR1 and CDR2: SGHTA, FQGNSA. The CDR3 DNA follows: TGTGCCAGCAGCTTAGGGACAGGGGACCCCTACGAGCAGTACTTC. Protein: CASSLGTGDPYEQYF.